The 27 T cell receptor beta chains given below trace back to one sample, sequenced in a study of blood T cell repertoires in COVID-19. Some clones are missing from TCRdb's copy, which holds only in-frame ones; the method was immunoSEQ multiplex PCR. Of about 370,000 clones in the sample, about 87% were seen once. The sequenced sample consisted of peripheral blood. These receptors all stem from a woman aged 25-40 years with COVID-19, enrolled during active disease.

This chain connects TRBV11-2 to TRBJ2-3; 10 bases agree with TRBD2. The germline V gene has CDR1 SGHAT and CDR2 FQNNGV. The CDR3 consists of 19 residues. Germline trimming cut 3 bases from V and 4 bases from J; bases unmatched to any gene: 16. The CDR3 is CASSLRSRLAGERADTQYF. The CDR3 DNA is TGTGCCAGCAGCTTGCGCAGTCGTCTAGCGGGAGAAAGGGCAGATACGCAGTATTTT.

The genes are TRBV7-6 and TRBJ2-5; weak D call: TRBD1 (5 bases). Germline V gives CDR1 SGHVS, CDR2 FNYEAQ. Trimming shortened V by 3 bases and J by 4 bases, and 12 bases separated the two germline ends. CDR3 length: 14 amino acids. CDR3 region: CASSFMAGIETQYF. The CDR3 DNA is TGTGCCAGCAGCTTCATGGCAGGGATAGAGACCCAGTACTTC.

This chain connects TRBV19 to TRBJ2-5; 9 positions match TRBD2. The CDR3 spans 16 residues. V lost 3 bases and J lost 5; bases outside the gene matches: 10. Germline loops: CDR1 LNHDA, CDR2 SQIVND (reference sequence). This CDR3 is CASSMGWREGRETQYF. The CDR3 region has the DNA TGTGCCAGTAGTATGGGATGGCGGGAGGGCCGGGAGACCCAGTACTTC.

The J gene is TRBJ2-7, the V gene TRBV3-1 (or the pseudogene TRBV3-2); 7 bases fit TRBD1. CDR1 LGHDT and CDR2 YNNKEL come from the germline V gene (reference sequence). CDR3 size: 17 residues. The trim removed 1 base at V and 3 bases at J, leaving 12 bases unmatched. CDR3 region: CASSQAFGVGQYYEQYF. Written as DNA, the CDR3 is TGTGCCAGCAGCCAAGCTTTCGGGGTGGGACAGTACTACGAGCAGTACTTC.

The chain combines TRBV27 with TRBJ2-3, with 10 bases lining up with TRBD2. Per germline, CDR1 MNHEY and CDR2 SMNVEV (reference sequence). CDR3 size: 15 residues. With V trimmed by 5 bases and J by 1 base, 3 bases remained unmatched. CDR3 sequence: CASSPGLAGTDTQYF. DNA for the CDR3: TGTGCCAGCAGTCCCGGACTAGCGGGCACAGATACGCAGTATTTT.

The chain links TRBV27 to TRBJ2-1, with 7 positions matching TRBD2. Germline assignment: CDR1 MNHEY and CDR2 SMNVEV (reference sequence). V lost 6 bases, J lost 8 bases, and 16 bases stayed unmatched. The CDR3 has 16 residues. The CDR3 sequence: CASRVWGGRLSDEQFF. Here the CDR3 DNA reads TGTGCCAGCAGGGTCTGGGGCGGGAGACTGTCCGATGAGCAGTTCTTC.

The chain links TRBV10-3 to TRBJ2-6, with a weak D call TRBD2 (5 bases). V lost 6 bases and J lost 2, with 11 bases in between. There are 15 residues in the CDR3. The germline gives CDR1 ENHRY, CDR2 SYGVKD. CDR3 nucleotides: TGTGCCATCAGAGACGCGGGTGCTGGGGCCAACGTCCTGACTTTC. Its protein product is CAIRDAGAGANVLTF.

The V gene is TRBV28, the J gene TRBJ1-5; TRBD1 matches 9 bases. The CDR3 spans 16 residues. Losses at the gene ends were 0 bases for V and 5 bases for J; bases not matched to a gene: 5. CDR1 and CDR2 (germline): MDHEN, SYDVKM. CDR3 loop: CASSLWVGQGHQPQHF. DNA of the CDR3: TGTGCCAGCAGTTTATGGGTGGGACAGGGCCATCAGCCCCAGCATTTT.

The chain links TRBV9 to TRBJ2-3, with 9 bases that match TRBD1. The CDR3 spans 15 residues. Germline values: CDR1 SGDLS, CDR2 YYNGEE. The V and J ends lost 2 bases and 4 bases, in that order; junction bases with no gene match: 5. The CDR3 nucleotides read TGTGCCAGCAGCGTTACAGGGGGCGCGGCAGATACGCAGTATTTT. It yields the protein CASSVTGGAADTQYF. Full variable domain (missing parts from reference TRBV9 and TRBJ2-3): DSGVTQTPKHLITATGQRVTLRCSPRSGDLSVYWYQQSLDQGLQFLIQYYNGEERAKGNILERFSAQQFPDLHSELNLSSLELGDSALYFCASSVTGGAADTQYFGPGTRLTVL.

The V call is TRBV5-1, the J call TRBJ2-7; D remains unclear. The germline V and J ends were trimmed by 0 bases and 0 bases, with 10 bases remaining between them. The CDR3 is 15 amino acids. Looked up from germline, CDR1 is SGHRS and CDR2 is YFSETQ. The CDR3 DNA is TGCGCCAGCAGCTTGGGGCGGTCGGTCTCCTACGAGCAGTACTTC. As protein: CASSLGRSVSYEQYF.

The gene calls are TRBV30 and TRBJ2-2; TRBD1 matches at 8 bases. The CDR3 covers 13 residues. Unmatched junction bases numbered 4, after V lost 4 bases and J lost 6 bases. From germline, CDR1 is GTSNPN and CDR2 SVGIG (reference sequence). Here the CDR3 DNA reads TGTGCCTGGAAGGAACAGGGGGCCGGGGAGCTGTTTTTT. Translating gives CAWKEQGAGELFF.

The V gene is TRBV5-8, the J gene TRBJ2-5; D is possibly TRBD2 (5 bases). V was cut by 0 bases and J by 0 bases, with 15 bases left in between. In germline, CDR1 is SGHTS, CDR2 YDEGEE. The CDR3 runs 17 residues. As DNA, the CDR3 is TGTGCCAGCAGCTTGGAGGTGTCTAGCAGTTACCAAGAGACCCAGTACTTC. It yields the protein CASSLEVSSSYQETQYF.

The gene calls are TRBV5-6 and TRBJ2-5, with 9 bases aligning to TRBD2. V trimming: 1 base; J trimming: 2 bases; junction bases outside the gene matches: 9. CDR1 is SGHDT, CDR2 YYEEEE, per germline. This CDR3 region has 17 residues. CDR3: CASSLLSGRATQETQYF. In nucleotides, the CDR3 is TGTGCCAGCAGCTTGCTTAGCGGGAGAGCGACACAAGAGACCCAGTACTTC.

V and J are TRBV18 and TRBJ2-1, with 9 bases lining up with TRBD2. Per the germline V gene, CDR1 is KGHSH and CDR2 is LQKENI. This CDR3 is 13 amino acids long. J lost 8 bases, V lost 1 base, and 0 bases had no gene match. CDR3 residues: CASSPLAGDEQFF. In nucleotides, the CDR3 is TGTGCCAGCTCACCACTAGCGGGAGATGAGCAGTTCTTC. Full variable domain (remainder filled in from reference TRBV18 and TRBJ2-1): NAGVMQNPRHLVRRRGQEARLRCSPMKGHSHVYWYRQLPEEGLKFMVYLQKENIIDESGMPKERFSAEFPKEGPSILRIQQVVRGDSAAYFCASSPLAGDEQFFGPGTRLTVL.

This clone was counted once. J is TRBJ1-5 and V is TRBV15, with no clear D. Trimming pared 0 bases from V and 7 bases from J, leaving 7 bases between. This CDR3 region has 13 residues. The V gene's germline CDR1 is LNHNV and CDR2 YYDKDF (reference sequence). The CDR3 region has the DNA TGTGCCACCAGCAGAGATGAGGGCCAGCCCCAGCATTTT. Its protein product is CATSRDEGQPQHF. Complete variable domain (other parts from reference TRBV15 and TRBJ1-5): DAMVIQNPRYQVTQFGKPVTLSCSQTLNHNVMYWYQQKSSQAPKLLFHYYDKDFNNEADTPDNFQSRRPNTSFCFLDIRSPGLGDTAMYLCATSRDEGQPQHFGDGTRLSIL.

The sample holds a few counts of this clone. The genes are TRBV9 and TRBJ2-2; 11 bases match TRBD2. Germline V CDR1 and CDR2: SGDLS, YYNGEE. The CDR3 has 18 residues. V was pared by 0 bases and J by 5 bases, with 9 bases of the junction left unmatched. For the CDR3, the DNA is TGTGCCAGCAGCGTAGGTCTTAGCGGGAGGGCAGGGACCGGGGAGCTGTTTTTT. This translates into CASSVGLSGRAGTGELFF.

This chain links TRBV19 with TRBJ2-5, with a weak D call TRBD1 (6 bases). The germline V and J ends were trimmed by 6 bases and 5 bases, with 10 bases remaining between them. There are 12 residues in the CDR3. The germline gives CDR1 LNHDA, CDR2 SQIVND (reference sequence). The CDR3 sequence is CASRQGPETQYF. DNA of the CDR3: TGTGCCAGTAGACAGGGTCCGGAGACCCAGTACTTC.

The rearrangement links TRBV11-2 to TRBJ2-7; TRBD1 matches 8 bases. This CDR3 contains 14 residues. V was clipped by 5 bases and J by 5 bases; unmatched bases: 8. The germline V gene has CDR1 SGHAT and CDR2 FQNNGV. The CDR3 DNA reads TGTGCCAGCAGCCCGAACAGGGGGAGACACGAGCAGTACTTC. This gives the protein CASSPNRGRHEQYF.

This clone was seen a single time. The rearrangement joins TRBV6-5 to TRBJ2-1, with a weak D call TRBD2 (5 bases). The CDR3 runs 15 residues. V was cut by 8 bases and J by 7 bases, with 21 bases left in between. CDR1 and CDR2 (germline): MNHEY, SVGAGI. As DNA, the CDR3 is TGTGCCAGCTCCGTCTCCCCAGCGGATTCTAATGAGCAGTTCTTC. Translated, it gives CASSVSPADSNEQFF.

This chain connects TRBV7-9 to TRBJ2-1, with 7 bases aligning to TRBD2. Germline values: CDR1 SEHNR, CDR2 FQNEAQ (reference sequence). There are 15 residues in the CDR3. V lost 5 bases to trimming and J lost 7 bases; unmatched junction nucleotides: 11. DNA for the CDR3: TGTGCCAGCAGCCCCTGGGGAGCGGGAAAGAATGAGCAGTTCTTC. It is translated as CASSPWGAGKNEQFF.

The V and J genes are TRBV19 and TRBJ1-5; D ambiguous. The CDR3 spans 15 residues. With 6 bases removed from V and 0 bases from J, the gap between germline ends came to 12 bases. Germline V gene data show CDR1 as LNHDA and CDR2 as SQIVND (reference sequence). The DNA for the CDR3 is TGTGCCAGTAGCGCGGTGGCCTATAGCAATCAGCCCCAGCATTTT. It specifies CASSAVAYSNQPQHF.

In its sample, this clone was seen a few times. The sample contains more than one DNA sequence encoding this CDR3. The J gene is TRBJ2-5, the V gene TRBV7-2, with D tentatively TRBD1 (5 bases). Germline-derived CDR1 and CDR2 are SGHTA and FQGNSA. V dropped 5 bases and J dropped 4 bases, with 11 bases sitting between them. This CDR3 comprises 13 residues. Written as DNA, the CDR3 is TGTGCCAGCAGCCCCCAGGGCGGAGAGACCCAGTACTTC. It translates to CASSPQGGETQYF.

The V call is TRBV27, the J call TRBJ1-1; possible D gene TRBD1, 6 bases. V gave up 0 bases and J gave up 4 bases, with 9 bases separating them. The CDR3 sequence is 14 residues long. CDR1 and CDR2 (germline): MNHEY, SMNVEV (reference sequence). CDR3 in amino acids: CASSLSGAGTEAFF. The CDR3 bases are TGTGCCAGCAGTTTATCGGGGGCTGGCACTGAAGCTTTCTTT.

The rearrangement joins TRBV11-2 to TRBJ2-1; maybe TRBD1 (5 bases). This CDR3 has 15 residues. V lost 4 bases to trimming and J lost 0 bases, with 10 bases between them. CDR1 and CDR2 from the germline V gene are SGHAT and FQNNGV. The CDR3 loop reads CASSSQVSSYNEQFF. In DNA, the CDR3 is TGTGCCAGCAGCTCACAGGTTAGCTCCTACAATGAGCAGTTCTTC. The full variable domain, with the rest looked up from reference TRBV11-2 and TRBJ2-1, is EAGVAQSPRYKIIEKRQSVAFWCNPISGHATLYWYQQILGQGPKLLIQFQNNGVVDDSQLPKDRFSAERLKGVDSTLKIQPAKLEDSAVYLCASSSQVSSYNEQFFGPGTRLTVL.

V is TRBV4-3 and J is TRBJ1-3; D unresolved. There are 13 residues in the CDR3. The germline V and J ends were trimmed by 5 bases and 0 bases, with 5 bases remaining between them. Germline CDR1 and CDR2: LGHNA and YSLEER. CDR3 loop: CASSYSSGNTIYF. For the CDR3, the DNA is TGCGCCAGCAGCTATAGCTCTGGAAACACCATATATTTT.

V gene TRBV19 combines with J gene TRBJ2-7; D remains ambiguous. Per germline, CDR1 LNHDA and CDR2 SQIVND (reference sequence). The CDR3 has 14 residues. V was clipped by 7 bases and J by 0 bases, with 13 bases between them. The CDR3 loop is CASNEEISSYEQYF. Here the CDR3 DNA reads TGTGCCAGTAATGAAGAGATAAGCTCCTACGAGCAGTACTTC. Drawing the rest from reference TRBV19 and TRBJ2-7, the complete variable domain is DGGITQSPKYLFRKEGQNVTLSCEQNLNHDAMYWYRQDPGQGLRLIYYSQIVNDFQKGDIAEGYSVSREKKESFPLTVTSAQKNPTAFYLCASNEEISSYEQYFGPGTRLTVT.

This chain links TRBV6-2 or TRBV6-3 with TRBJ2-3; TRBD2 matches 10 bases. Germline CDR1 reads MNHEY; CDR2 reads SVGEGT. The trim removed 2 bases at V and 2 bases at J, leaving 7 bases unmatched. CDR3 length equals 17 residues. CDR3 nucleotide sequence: TGTGCCAGCAGTTACAGCCCCCTAGCGGGAGACACAGATACGCAGTATTTT. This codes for CASSYSPLAGDTDTQYF.